A single sample gave rise to the 25 T cell receptor beta chains below, sequenced in a study of blood T cells in healthy people across ages (dated by TCRdb to 2015 to 2017). Libraries were built with 5' RACE. Sequencing used an Illumina HiSeq 2500. A second PCR of roughly 6 to 11 cycles was run with a J-beta primer mix and a sample-barcoded 5' primer. TCRdb cleaned the public reads at Q25 with fastp, built clones with MiXCR and kept in-frame beta chains. Merged by CDR3 protein, the rows form single entries marked with the most common genes and DNA. The sample table shows 450,000 to 700,000 distinct CDR3 sequences, and 25% to 30% are seen once. Of the sample, around 20% is held by the ten largest clones. Material for sequencing was blood. The receptors originated from a woman between 65 and 79 years old in good health.

The table lists this clonotype with a few counts. This chain joins TRBV9 and TRBJ2-1; D is ambiguous. The germline V and J ends were trimmed by 0 bases and 7 bases, with 8 bases remaining between them. The germline V gene encodes CDR1 SGDLS and CDR2 YYNGEE. The CDR3 length is 13 residues. The CDR3 sequence is CASSVGGVNEQFF. In nucleotides, the CDR3 is TGTGCCAGCAGCGTAGGAGGTGTAAATGAGCAGTTCTTC. The whole variable domain, filled in from reference TRBV9 and TRBJ2-1, reads DSGVTQTPKHLITATGQRVTLRCSPRSGDLSVYWYQQSLDQGLQFLIQYYNGEERAKGNILERFSAQQFPDLHSELNLSSLELGDSALYFCASSVGGVNEQFFGPGTRLTVL.

The rearrangement uses TRBV12-3 or TRBV12-4 and TRBJ2-3; 7 nucleotides align to TRBD1. J was trimmed by 5 bases and V by 5 bases; bases with no gene match: 13. The CDR3 contains 16 residues. The CDR3 here is CASSRGGRGTQDTQYF. CDR3 coding DNA: TGTGCCAGCAGTAGAGGGGGCCGGGGCACACAAGATACGCAGTATTTT.

This rearrangement joins TRBV6-5 to TRBJ2-2; D is ambiguous. The CDR3 is made up of 13 amino acids. Germline-derived CDR1 and CDR2 are MNHEY and SVGAGI. The V gene lost 9 bases and the J gene lost 4 bases, with 12 bases spanning the gap. In DNA, the CDR3 is TGTGCCAGTGGGGAAAGAGTCACCGGGGAGCTGTTTTTT. This translates into CASGERVTGELFF.

In the case of this clonotype: At one end, the junction sequence differs from germline, possibly due to a read error. The chain employs TRBV7-9 and TRBJ2-3; no reliable D call. This CDR3 contains 14 residues. Germline V CDR1 and CDR2: SEHNR, FQNEAQ (reference sequence). The DNA for the CDR3 is TGTGCCAGCCGCCTAGGGTCTATCACAGATATGCAGTATTTT. Protein: CASRLGSITDMQYF. Filled out from reference TRBV7-9 and TRBJ2-3, the complete variable domain reads DTGVSQNPRHKITKRGQNVTFRCDPISEHNRLYWYRQTLGQGPEFLTYFQNEAQLEKSRLLSDRFSAERPKGSFSTLEIQRTEQGDSAMYLCASRLGSITDMQYFGPGTRLTVL.

This clonotype was observed at least ten times. The CDR3 loop reads CASSYSGLETQYF. CDR3 in DNA: TGTGCCAGCAGTTACTCGGGACTAGAGACCCAGTACTTC. J is TRBJ2-5 and V is TRBV6-6; weak D call: TRBD2 (6 bases). Germline V lookup: CDR1 MNHNY, CDR2 SVGAGI (reference sequence). This CDR3 region has 13 residues. V was trimmed by 0 bases and J by 4 bases, leaving 6 bases between them.

The chain combines TRBV29-1 with TRBJ2-1; weak D call: TRBD1 (6 bases). The end of the DNA is better explained by TRBJ2-7, so the J call may be wrong. This CDR3 region has 16 residues. Germline V lookup: CDR1 SQVTM, CDR2 ANQGSEA. The CDR3 here is CSFFPAGAVLDYEQYF. CDR3 DNA: TGCAGCTTTTTCCCTGCAGGGGCGGTTTTGGACTACGAGCAGTACTTC.

V usage is TRBV10-3 and J usage is TRBJ1-2, with D uncertain. The V gene's germline CDR1 is ENHRY and CDR2 SYGVKD. The CDR3 length is 14 residues. The V and J ends lost 0 bases and 2 bases respectively, with 7 bases between them. CDR3 protein: CAISESILNYGYTF. The CDR3 bases are TGTGCCATCAGTGAGTCGATACTCAACTATGGCTACACCTTC.

This clonotype was seen only a few times. J is TRBJ2-5 and V is TRBV6-6; 7 bases fit TRBD1. V trimming: 5 bases; J trimming: 4 bases; junction bases outside the gene matches: 4. Germline lookup yields CDR1 MNHNY and CDR2 SVGAGI (reference sequence). CDR3 length: 13 residues. CDR3 sequence: CASSGTDRETQYF. CDR3 nucleotide sequence: TGTGCCAGCAGTGGGACAGATCGAGAGACCCAGTACTTC.

The chain combines TRBV3-1 with TRBJ2-4; 12 bases fit TRBD2. CDR1 LGHDT and CDR2 YNNKEL come from the germline V gene (reference sequence). V was pared by 1 base and J by 0 bases, with 10 bases of the junction left unmatched. The CDR3 contains 20 residues. CDR3 in DNA: TGTGCCAGCAGCCAAGGTCCGGGACTAGCGGGTTGGATAGCCAAAAACATTCAGTACTTC. Protein: CASSQGPGLAGWIAKNIQYF.

Ten or more counts support this clonotype. The chain combines TRBV6-1 with TRBJ1-4; D may be TRBD1 (6 bases). CDR3 size: 15 residues. Germline V gene lookup returns CDR1 MNHNS and CDR2 SASEGT. Trimming removed 2 bases at V and 6 bases at J, with 13 bases between. The CDR3 protein is CASSELGHWDEKLFF. As DNA, the CDR3 is TGTGCCAGCAGTGAACTGGGACACTGGGATGAAAAACTGTTTTTT.

The sample holds a few counts of this clonotype. The gene calls are TRBV21-1 and TRBJ1-4. TRBV21-1 is flagged as a pseudogene. The CDR3 loop spans 19 amino acids. DNA for the CDR3: TGTGCCAGCACCTCAGGCCTGACGTCCTTCTTGTCAAAGAATGAAAAACTGTTTTTT. It yields the protein CASTSGLTSFLSKNEKLFF.

In this sample, this clonotype turned up a few times. V gene TRBV5-1 combines with J gene TRBJ2-5; weak D call: TRBD1 (6 bases). V shed 3 bases and J shed 1 base, with 13 bases lying between them. The CDR3 runs 15 residues. The germline V gene has CDR1 SGHRS and CDR2 YFSETQ. CDR3 protein: CASSSTGISQETQYF. The CDR3 DNA reads as TGCGCCAGCAGCTCGACAGGAATTAGCCAAGAGACCCAGTACTTC.

At least ten counts were recorded for this clonotype. The chain joins TRBV24-1 to TRBJ2-1, with 13 bases lining up with TRBD2. This CDR3 region has 19 residues. V trimming: 4 bases; J trimming: 3 bases; junction bases outside the gene matches: 11. Germline V gives CDR1 KGHDR, CDR2 SFDVKD. CDR3 nucleotide sequence: TGTGCCACCAGTGACTCCCGGAGTGGACTAGCGGGGGACTACAATGAGCAGTTCTTC. It yields the protein CATSDSRSGLAGDYNEQFF.

This rearrangement joins TRBV2 to TRBJ1-2; 8 nucleotides agree with TRBD1. With 6 bases clipped from V and 7 bases from J, the junction kept 19 bases outside the gene matches. This CDR3 region has 17 residues. The germline CDR1 and CDR2 sequences are SNHLY and FYNNEI. The CDR3 loop reads CASSSRRGLTGGFGYTF. CDR3 bases: TGTGCCAGCAGCTCCCGGAGGGGGTTAACAGGGGGTTTTGGCTACACCTTC.

There are a few counts of this clonotype. The chain couples TRBV30 to TRBJ1-5; TRBD1 matches 10 bases. This CDR3 has 15 residues. Trimming removed 7 bases from V and 6 bases from J; junction bases left unmatched: 12. The germline gives CDR1 GTSNPN, CDR2 SVGIG (reference sequence). In DNA form, the CDR3 reads TGTGCCTACCGACCCGGGACAGGGGTTGGTCAGCCCCAGCATTTT. The encoded protein is CAYRPGTGVGQPQHF.

The gene calls are TRBV20-1 and TRBJ2-4; D might be TRBD2 (7 bases). The germline gives CDR1 DFQATT, CDR2 SNEGSKA (reference sequence). V was clipped by 0 bases and J by 5 bases, with 11 bases between them. The CDR3 length is 14 residues. This chain's CDR3 is CSARDGGGQNIQYF. CDR3 in DNA: TGCAGTGCTAGAGATGGGGGGGGCCAAAACATTCAGTACTTC.

This clonotype came up many times. The chain is built from TRBV5-5 and TRBJ2-3; D might be TRBD2 (6 bases). CDR1 and CDR2 from the germline V gene are SGHKS and YYEKEE (reference sequence). With 4 bases removed from V and 3 bases from J, the gap between germline ends came to 15 bases. This CDR3 has 15 amino acids. CDR3 in amino acids: CASSRVGGVTDTQYF. Written as DNA, the CDR3 is TGTGCCAGCAGCAGGGTGGGGGGTGTAACAGATACGCAGTATTTT.

This sequence joins TRBV12-3 or TRBV12-4 and TRBJ1-3, with D unclear. This CDR3 contains 13 residues. Trimming removed 6 bases from V and 7 bases from J, with 13 bases in between. The CDR3 sequence is CASSLDLRNTIYF. The CDR3 bases are TGTGCCAGCAGCCTAGACCTGAGGAACACCATATATTTT.

This clonotype was counted at least ten times. The gene calls are TRBV20-1 and TRBJ2-1; 9 positions match TRBD2. CDR3 size: 15 residues. The V gene end was trimmed by 0 bases and the J gene end by 9 bases; junction bases not matched to a gene: 9. Germline CDR1 and CDR2: DFQATT and SNEGSKA (reference sequence). This CDR3 reads CSARERGLAFSEQFF. The CDR3 nucleotides read TGCAGTGCTAGAGAACGGGGACTAGCTTTTAGTGAGCAGTTCTTC.

This clonotype was counted only a few times. The V and J genes are TRBV12-5 and TRBJ2-5; no clear D gene. CDR1 and CDR2 from the germline V gene are LGHNT and FRNRAP. The CDR3 covers 17 residues. Between the trimmed V and J ends, which lost 2 bases and 1 base, there was a span of 17 bases. CDR3: CASGLPRRCGPQETQYF. CDR3 DNA: TGTGCTAGTGGTTTGCCACGGCGGTGTGGCCCCCAAGAGACCCAGTACTTC.

The chain couples TRBV18 to TRBJ2-4, with TRBD2 matching over 7 bases. Germline V CDR1 and CDR2: KGHSH, LQKENI. The V gene end was trimmed by 3 bases and the J gene end by 3 bases; junction bases not matched to a gene: 8. This CDR3 is 16 amino acids long. CDR3 nucleotide sequence: TGTGCCAGCTCACCTGCCCCAGGACTAGGCAAAAACATTCAGTACTTC. This codes for CASSPAPGLGKNIQYF.

The V gene is TRBV6-2 or TRBV6-3, the J gene TRBJ2-2; 7 bases line up with TRBD2. Germline V gene data show CDR1 as MNHEY and CDR2 as SVGEGT. The CDR3 extends over 15 amino acids. After removal of 2 bases from V and 4 bases from J, the junction contained 4 bases not matched to a gene. The CDR3: CASSYRGGSTGELFF. Here the CDR3 DNA reads TGTGCCAGCAGTTACCGGGGAGGGTCCACCGGGGAGCTGTTTTTT.

Only a few counts were recorded for this clonotype. The genes are TRBV7-2 and TRBJ2-2, with D possibly being TRBD1 (6 bases). This CDR3 spans 18 amino acids. Trimming pared 5 bases from V and 0 bases from J, leaving 19 bases between. The germline V gene encodes CDR1 SGHTA and CDR2 FQGNSA. CDR3 region: CASSPRAGAQTNTGELFF. Written as DNA, the CDR3 is TGTGCCAGCAGCCCTAGAGCAGGGGCGCAAACGAACACCGGGGAGCTGTTTTTT.

The CDR3 DNA is TGCGCCAGCAGCTTGCAGGGATCTGTCACTGAAGCTTTCTTT. This codes for CASSLQGSVTEAFF. The chain employs TRBV5-1 and TRBJ1-1, with D maybe TRBD1 (5 bases). Trimming stripped 1 base from V and 4 bases from J, with 11 bases between. The CDR3 sequence is 14 residues long. The germline V gene has CDR1 SGHRS and CDR2 YFSETQ.

J is TRBJ2-6 and V is TRBV9; D may be TRBD1 (6 bases). The ends were cut back, 4 bases at V and 2 bases at J, with 13 bases in the middle. The length of the CDR3 is 16 residues. Germline CDR1 reads SGDLS; CDR2 reads YYNGEE. This chain's CDR3 is CASSPRGGPGANVLTF. Here the CDR3 DNA reads TGTGCCAGCAGCCCCCGTGGGGGCCCTGGGGCCAACGTCCTGACTTTC.